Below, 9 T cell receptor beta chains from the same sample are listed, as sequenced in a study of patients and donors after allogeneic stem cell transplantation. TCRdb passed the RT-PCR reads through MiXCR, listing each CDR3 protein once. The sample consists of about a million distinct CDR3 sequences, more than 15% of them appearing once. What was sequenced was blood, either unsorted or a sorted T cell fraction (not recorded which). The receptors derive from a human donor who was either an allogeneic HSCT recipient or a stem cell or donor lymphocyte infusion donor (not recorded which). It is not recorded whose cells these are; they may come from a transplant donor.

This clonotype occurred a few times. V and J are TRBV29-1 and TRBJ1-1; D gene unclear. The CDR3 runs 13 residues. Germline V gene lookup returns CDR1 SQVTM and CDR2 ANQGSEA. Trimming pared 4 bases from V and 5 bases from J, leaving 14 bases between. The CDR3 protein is CSVVSPGRTEAFF. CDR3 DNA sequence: TGCAGCGTTGTAAGCCCAGGAAGGACTGAAGCTTTCTTT.

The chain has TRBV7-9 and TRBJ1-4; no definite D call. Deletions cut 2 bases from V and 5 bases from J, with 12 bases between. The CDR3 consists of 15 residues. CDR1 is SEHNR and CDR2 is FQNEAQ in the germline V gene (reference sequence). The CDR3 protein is CASSLPGLENEKLFF. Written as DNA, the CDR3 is TGTGCCAGCAGCTTACCCGGACTGGAGAATGAAAAACTGTTTTTT.

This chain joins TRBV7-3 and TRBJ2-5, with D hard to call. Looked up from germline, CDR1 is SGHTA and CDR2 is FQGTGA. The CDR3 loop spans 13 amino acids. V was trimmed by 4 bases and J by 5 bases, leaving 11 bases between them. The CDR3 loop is CASSSNSAETQYF. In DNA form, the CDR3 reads TGTGCCAGCAGCTCCAATTCGGCTGAGACCCAGTACTTC.

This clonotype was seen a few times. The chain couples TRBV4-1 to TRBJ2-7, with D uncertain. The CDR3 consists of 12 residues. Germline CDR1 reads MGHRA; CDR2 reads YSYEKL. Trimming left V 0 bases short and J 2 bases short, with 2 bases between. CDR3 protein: CASSQEPYEQYF. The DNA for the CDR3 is TGCGCCAGCAGCCAAGAGCCCTACGAGCAGTACTTC.

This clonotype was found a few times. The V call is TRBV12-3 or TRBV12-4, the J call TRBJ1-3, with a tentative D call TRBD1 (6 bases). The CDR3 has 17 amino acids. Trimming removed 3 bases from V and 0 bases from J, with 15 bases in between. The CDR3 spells CASSFRTAESSGNTIYF. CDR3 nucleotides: TGTGCCAGCAGTTTCAGGACAGCCGAAAGCTCTGGAAACACCATATATTTT.

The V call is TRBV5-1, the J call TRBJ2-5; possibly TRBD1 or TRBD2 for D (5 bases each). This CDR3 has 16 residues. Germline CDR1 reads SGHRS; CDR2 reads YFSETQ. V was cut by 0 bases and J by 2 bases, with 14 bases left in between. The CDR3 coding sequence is TGCGCCAGCAGCTTGGTTGCAGGGAGTGTTCAAGAGACCCAGTACTTC. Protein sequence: CASSLVAGSVQETQYF.

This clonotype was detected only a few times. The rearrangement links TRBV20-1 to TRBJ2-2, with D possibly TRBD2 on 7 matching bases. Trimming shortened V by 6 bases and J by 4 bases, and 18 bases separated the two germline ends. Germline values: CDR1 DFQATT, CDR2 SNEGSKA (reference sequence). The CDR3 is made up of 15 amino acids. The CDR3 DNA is TGCAGTGCCCCAAGGGGGGGAGGGATCACCGGGGAGCTGTTTTTT. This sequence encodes CSAPRGGGITGELFF.

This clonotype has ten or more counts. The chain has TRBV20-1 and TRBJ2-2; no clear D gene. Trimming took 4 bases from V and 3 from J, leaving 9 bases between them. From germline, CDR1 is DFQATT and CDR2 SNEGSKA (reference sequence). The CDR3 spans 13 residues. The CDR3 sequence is CSAKYPYTGELFF. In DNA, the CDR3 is TGCAGTGCTAAGTATCCATACACCGGGGAGCTGTTTTTT.

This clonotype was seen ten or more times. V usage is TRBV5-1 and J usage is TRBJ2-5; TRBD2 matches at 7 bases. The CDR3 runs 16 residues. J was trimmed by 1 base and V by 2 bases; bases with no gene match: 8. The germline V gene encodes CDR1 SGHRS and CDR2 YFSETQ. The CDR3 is CASSFSGATTQETQYF. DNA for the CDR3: TGCGCCAGCAGCTTCAGCGGGGCCACAACCCAAGAGACCCAGTACTTC.